This T cell receptor beta chain originates from a study of PD-1 blockade in classical Hodgkin lymphoma. Findings and limits, study-wide: According to reports, newly diagnosed patients had lower baseline TCR diversity than healthy donors, and relapsed/refractory patients had lower baseline TCR diversity still.

Germline V gives CDR1 MNHNS, CDR2 SASEGT. Trimming left V 1 base short and J 5 bases short, with 14 bases between. This CDR3 is built from 16 residues. Time point: cycle 4 day 1 (C4D1), after around six weeks of nivolumab. Relapse after autologous stem cell transplantation occurred in every patient, and brentuximab vedotin exposure varied. Purified CD4+ T cells were obtained from thawed PBMCs through magnetic negative selection. Only in-frame clones appear in the TCRdb table, and some are missing; sequencing was by immunoSEQ multiplex PCR. The data hold approximately 20,000 clones, with approximately 87% observed a single time. Notes on this clone: Its antigen is unknown.

The source is a human donor with classical Hodgkin lymphoma. The rearrangement uses TRBV6-1 and TRBJ2-2; D not certain. The material sequenced was CD4+ T cells from blood, taken before the fourth cycle of nivolumab. The DNA for the CDR3 is TGTGCCAGCAGTGAAGAACCCCCTGCCGTTACCGGGGAGCTGTTTTTT. Translation: CASSEEPPAVTGELFF.